The 32 T cell receptor beta chains presented below share a single source sample, sequenced in a study of CD8 T cells in ankylosing spondylitis. Study-wide findings and caveats: In ankylosing spondylitis blood, a motif of fewer than 10 highly homologous TCR beta variants appeared characteristic.

Their cognate antigens are unknown. TCRdb called the 5' RACE reads again in MiXCR, with one record for every CDR3 protein. The sample records around 770,000 distinct CDR3 sequences, about an eighth being singletons. The sample comprised blood, either unsorted or a sorted T cell fraction (not recorded which). The receptors come from a male donor with ankylosing spondylitis.

The V call is TRBV7-2, the J call TRBJ2-2, with D uncertain. Trimming stripped 5 bases from V and 1 base from J, with 14 bases between. In germline, CDR1 is SGHTA, CDR2 FQGNSA. This CDR3 has 16 residues. CDR3 amino acids: CASSPVGLMNTGELFF. Written as DNA, the CDR3 is TGTGCCAGCAGCCCTGTAGGGCTGATGAACACCGGGGAGCTGTTTTTT.

This clonotype was picked up many times. The J gene is TRBJ1-2, the V gene TRBV6-2 or TRBV6-3; D not resolved. Germline V gene data show CDR1 as MNHEY and CDR2 as SVGEGT. The CDR3 has 14 amino acids. The germline V and J ends were trimmed by 5 bases and 5 bases, with 15 bases remaining between them. This CDR3 reads CASSLVRMGYGYTF. The CDR3 nucleotides read TGTGCCAGCAGTCTGGTCCGGATGGGGTATGGCTACACCTTC.

This clonotype was recorded a few times. CDR3 in DNA: TGCAGTGCTCGAAGAGGGCCCTCTGAGGACGAGCAGTACTTC. It encodes CSARRGPSEDEQYF. The chain employs TRBV20-1 and TRBJ2-7, with D possibly matching TRBD2 (5 bases). The CDR3 is 14 amino acids. Trimming took off 5 bases at V and 5 bases at J, with 19 bases between the two ends. Germline V gene lookup returns CDR1 DFQATT and CDR2 SNEGSKA (reference sequence).

The chain uses TRBV30 and TRBJ1-5; 9 nucleotides match TRBD1. Germline CDR1 GTSNPN, CDR2 SVGIG (reference sequence). V was pared by 3 bases and J by 10 bases, with 13 bases of the junction left unmatched. The CDR3 sequence is 15 residues long. CDR3 coding DNA: TGTGCCTGGAGCGCACGGGACAGGGCATATGGACCCCAGCATTTT. This encodes CAWSARDRAYGPQHF.

The CDR3 is CASSLGGRDHEQYF. The CDR3 DNA follows: TGTGCCAGCAGCTTGGGGGGCAGGGACCACGAGCAGTACTTC. The rearrangement links TRBV5-4 to TRBJ2-7, with D tentatively TRBD1 or TRBD2 (5 bases each). With 0 bases removed from V and 5 bases from J, the gap between germline ends came to 12 bases. In germline, CDR1 is SGHNT, CDR2 YYREEE (reference sequence). The CDR3 covers 14 residues.

This clonotype has a count of ten or more. The V call is TRBV12-3 or TRBV12-4, the J call TRBJ2-7, with no clear D. V was pared by 3 bases and J by 4 bases, with 10 bases between. This CDR3 is built from 13 residues. CDR3 DNA: TGTGCCAGCAGTTTTAGGGTTATGTACGAGCAGTACTTC. Its protein is CASSFRVMYEQYF.

This clonotype was observed a handful of times. The J gene is TRBJ2-4, the V gene TRBV7-6, with D perhaps matching TRBD2 (5 bases). CDR3 length: 14 residues. Germline loops: CDR1 SGHVS, CDR2 FNYEAQ. V shed 2 bases and J shed 12 bases, with 17 bases lying between them. The CDR3 protein is CASSLSGYTSTQYF. The CDR3 DNA reads TGTGCCAGCAGCTTATCGGGATATACGAGCACTCAGTACTTC.

This clonotype occurred a few times. This chain uses TRBV6-1 with TRBJ2-5; the match to TRBD2 covers 7 bases. The germline V gene has CDR1 MNHNS and CDR2 SASEGT. The CDR3 contains 13 residues. V shed 6 bases and J 3 bases; nucleotides not matched to a gene: 4. Here the CDR3 DNA reads TGTGCCAGCAGGGCTAGCGGCGAAGAGACCCAGTACTTC. Protein: CASRASGEETQYF.

There are a few counts of this clonotype. The chain carries TRBV20-1 and TRBJ1-1; no definite D call. There are 14 residues in the CDR3. V was trimmed by 1 base and J by 5 bases, leaving 14 bases between them. Per germline, CDR1 DFQATT and CDR2 SNEGSKA (reference sequence). The CDR3: CSARAITQRTEAFF. Written as DNA, the CDR3 is TGCAGTGCTAGAGCCATCACACAGAGGACTGAAGCTTTCTTT.

The V and J genes are TRBV12-3 or TRBV12-4 and TRBJ1-2; 10 bases match TRBD1. V shed 6 bases and J 7 bases; nucleotides not matched to a gene: 5. The CDR3 runs 13 residues. The CDR3 is CASRTGGAGGYTF. CDR3 nucleotide sequence: TGTGCCAGCAGGACAGGGGGCGCGGGTGGCTACACCTTC.

This rearrangement joins TRBV18 to TRBJ1-2; D is uncertain. The CDR3 extends over 14 amino acids. V lost 2 bases and J 2 bases, leaving 9 bases between the germline ends. The V gene's germline CDR1 is KGHSH and CDR2 LQKENI. As DNA, the CDR3 is TGTGCCAGCTCACCAAGTAGGCAGAACTATGGCTACACCTTC. It encodes CASSPSRQNYGYTF.

In this sample, this clonotype turned up many times. V usage is TRBV29-1 and J usage is TRBJ2-7; possible D gene TRBD1, 6 bases. From germline, CDR1 is SQVTM and CDR2 ANQGSEA. The CDR3 runs 13 residues. The V end was cut by 6 bases, the J end by 2 bases, with 14 bases between. Here the CDR3 DNA reads TGCAGCGTCCAAAGGGACAAACCCTACGAGCAGTACTTC. Residues: CSVQRDKPYEQYF.

This chain uses TRBV5-4 with TRBJ2-1; 7 bases match TRBD1. V shed 1 base and J 4 bases; nucleotides not matched to a gene: 5. Germline V gene sequence: CDR1 SGHNT, CDR2 YYREEE (reference sequence). The CDR3 extends over 15 amino acids. CDR3 amino acids: CASSLKTGDYNEQFF. CDR3 nucleotide sequence: TGTGCCAGCAGCTTGAAAACAGGGGATTACAATGAGCAGTTCTTC.

The J gene is TRBJ2-1, the V gene TRBV27, with D perhaps TRBD1 (5 bases). The germline CDR1 and CDR2 sequences are MNHEY and SMNVEV (reference sequence). Trimming shortened V by 4 bases and J by 2 bases, and 21 bases separated the two germline ends. This CDR3 comprises 18 residues. This chain's CDR3 is CASSSFIPLTDPYNEQFF. The CDR3 DNA reads TGTGCCAGCAGTTCTTTTATTCCCCTGACAGACCCCTACAATGAGCAGTTCTTC.

CDR3 loop: CATRGRISNTGELFF. CDR3 DNA sequence: TGTGCCACCCGAGGGCGGATTTCGAACACCGGGGAGCTGTTTTTT. The gene calls are TRBV24-1 and TRBJ2-2; a weak D match, TRBD2 (5 bases). V was shortened by 9 bases and J by 0 bases, with 13 bases between the two germline ends. Germline V lookup: CDR1 KGHDR, CDR2 SFDVKD. The CDR3 covers 15 residues.

This chain joins TRBV6-5 and TRBJ1-5; the D is unclear. Trimming removed 1 base at V and 3 bases at J, with 10 bases between. The CDR3 has 15 residues. CDR1 and CDR2 (germline): MNHEY, SVGAGI. The CDR3 DNA reads TGTGCCAGCAGTTACTTGGGCAGAGTCAATCAGCCCCAGCATTTT. This sequence encodes CASSYLGRVNQPQHF.

This clonotype turned up a few times. The chain links TRBV12-3 or TRBV12-4 to TRBJ2-3, with 10 bases aligning to TRBD2. V shed 3 bases, J shed 4 bases, and the junction held 4 bases outside the gene matches. This CDR3 has 15 amino acids. DNA of the CDR3: TGTGCCAGCAGTTTGGTAGCGGGAGGCTCAGATACGCAGTATTTT. Protein sequence: CASSLVAGGSDTQYF.

This clonotype has ten or more counts. The chain uses TRBV20-1 and TRBJ2-3, with TRBD2 as a possible D gene (7 bases). From germline, CDR1 is DFQATT and CDR2 SNEGSKA (reference sequence). CDR3 size: 14 residues. Trimming shortened V by 0 bases and J by 8 bases, and 15 bases separated the two germline ends. The CDR3 DNA sequence: TGCAGTGCTAGAGATCGGGGGGCCCAGGGTACGCAGTATTTT. The encoded protein is CSARDRGAQGTQYF.

CDR3 sequence reads: CASSFLAENYEQYF. The DNA of the CDR3 is TGTGCCAGCAGCTTTCTGGCAGAAAACTACGAGCAGTACTTC. The rearrangement uses TRBV7-9 and TRBJ2-7; D is ambiguous. Germline CDR1 reads SEHNR; CDR2 reads FQNEAQ (reference sequence). The CDR3 is made up of 14 amino acids. Trimming shortened V by 3 bases and J by 3 bases, and 12 bases separated the two germline ends.

This rearrangement joins TRBV4-3 to TRBJ2-3; 7 bases are a match to TRBD2. This CDR3 is 14 amino acids long. From germline, CDR1 is LGHNA and CDR2 YSLEER. V lost 8 bases to trimming and J lost 2 bases; unmatched junction nucleotides: 7. The CDR3 protein is CASGDYHHTDTQYF. The CDR3, as DNA: TGCGCCAGCGGGGACTACCACCACACAGATACGCAGTATTTT.

This clonotype has ten or more counts. The CDR3 DNA reads as TGTGCCATCAGTCCCCAGGGGGCTGGCGAAAAACTGTTTTTT. Its protein product is CAISPQGAGEKLFF. The chain links TRBV10-3 to TRBJ1-4; 8 bases line up with TRBD1. The CDR3 is 14 residues long. Germline CDR1 is ENHRY and CDR2 is SYGVKD. The J segment lost 8 bases and the V segment lost 5 bases, leaving 7 bases of the junction unmatched.

This clonotype was seen a handful of times. V gene TRBV24-1 combines with J gene TRBJ1-2; D might be TRBD1 (5 bases). Germline CDR1 reads KGHDR; CDR2 reads SFDVKD. The CDR3 extends over 14 amino acids. V lost 4 bases to trimming and J lost 3 bases, with 11 bases between them. CDR3 DNA sequence: TGTGCCACCAGTGACCGGGGCCGAGACTATGGCTACACCTTC. This codes for CATSDRGRDYGYTF.

A few counts support this clonotype. V usage is TRBV28 and J usage is TRBJ2-2; weak D call: TRBD1 (5 bases). The germline V gene encodes CDR1 MDHEN and CDR2 SYDVKM. This CDR3 has 13 amino acids. Trimming took 7 bases from V and 5 from J, leaving 11 bases between them. This CDR3 reads CASTGITTGELFF. The CDR3 DNA is TGTGCCAGCACAGGGATTACGACCGGGGAGCTGTTTTTT.

CDR3 in DNA: TGTGCCAGCAGCGTTAGAGACGGGTGGAATTCACCCCTCCACTTT. Amino acid sequence: CASSVRDGWNSPLHF. The chain is built from TRBV9 and TRBJ1-6; D remains ambiguous. The V end lost 2 bases, the J end lost 7 bases, and 13 bases lay between the germline ends. This CDR3 spans 15 amino acids. Germline V lookup: CDR1 SGDLS, CDR2 YYNGEE.

This clonotype has just a few counts. This chain connects TRBV6-1 to TRBJ1-1; 9 bases agree with TRBD1. The V segment lost 5 bases and the J segment 8 bases; nucleotides outside the gene matches: 6. Germline loops: CDR1 MNHNS, CDR2 SASEGT. The CDR3 is 13 amino acids. For the CDR3, the DNA is TGTGCCAGCAGTACCCCCGGGACAGGGGAAGCTTTCTTT. The encoded protein is CASSTPGTGEAFF.

In this sample, this clonotype turned up many times. The gene calls are TRBV7-8 and TRBJ2-1; 8 bases are shared with TRBD2. The CDR3 loop spans 17 amino acids. CDR1 is SGHVS, CDR2 FQNEAQ, per germline. J lost 0 bases, V lost 4 bases, and 8 bases had no gene match. Written as DNA, the CDR3 is TGTGCCAGCAGCTCCTGGGTAGCGGGGAGCTCCTACAATGAGCAGTTCTTC. It specifies CASSSWVAGSSYNEQFF.

The chain employs TRBV4-3 and TRBJ1-1; D uncertain. The germline gives CDR1 LGHNA, CDR2 YSLEER. This CDR3 has 16 amino acids. V was trimmed by 0 bases and J by 7 bases, leaving 18 bases between them. Here the CDR3 DNA reads TGCGCCAGCAGCCAAGATCCTGGTAGAGATTTTTTTGAAGCTTTCTTT. Translation: CASSQDPGRDFFEAFF.

Only a few counts were recorded for this clonotype. The chain couples TRBV10-3 to TRBJ2-5, with D possibly called TRBD1 or TRBD2 (5 bases each). CDR3 size: 16 residues. Trimming stripped 5 bases from V and 2 bases from J, with 18 bases between. CDR1 is ENHRY, CDR2 SYGVKD, per germline. The CDR3, as DNA: TGTGCCATCAGTCATCCACAGAGGGGCGTGCAAGAGACCCAGTACTTC. This sequence encodes CAISHPQRGVQETQYF.

This clonotype showed up many times. The genes are TRBV29-1 and TRBJ1-2; TRBD1 aligns across 9 bases. The germline CDR1 and CDR2 sequences are SQVTM and ANQGSEA. This CDR3 contains 12 residues. Unmatched junction bases numbered 8, after V lost 7 bases and J lost 8 bases. This CDR3 reads CSGEGQGNGYTF. CDR3 DNA: TGCAGCGGAGAGGGACAGGGTAACGGCTACACCTTC.

Only a few counts were recorded for this clonotype. A read error may produce the germline difference seen at one junction end. The gene calls are TRBV7-7 and TRBJ2-5, with no clear D. The CDR3 loop spans 14 amino acids. Looked up from germline, CDR1 is SSHAT and CDR2 is FNYEAQ (reference sequence). The CDR3, as DNA: TGTGCTAGCAGCTTAGAGCCTTATACTGAGACCCAGTACTTC. It specifies CASSLEPYTETQYF.

In this sample, this clonotype turned up a few times. The V gene is TRBV20-1, the J gene TRBJ2-7, with D possibly being TRBD2 (5 bases). Trimming left V 6 bases short and J 3 bases short, with 18 bases between. This CDR3 has 14 residues. The germline V gene encodes CDR1 DFQATT and CDR2 SNEGSKA (reference sequence). The CDR3 DNA reads as TGCAGTGCCCGGCGAGGGTCACCATACTACGAGCAGTACTTC. It is translated as CSARRGSPYYEQYF.

This chain joins TRBV2 and TRBJ2-5; either TRBD1 or TRBD2 may supply D (6 bases each). The CDR3 has 13 residues. V dropped 4 bases and J dropped 4 bases, with 10 bases sitting between them. Germline CDR1 is SNHLY and CDR2 is FYNNEI. CDR3 in DNA: TGTGCCAGCAGTGGGTCGGGGGCAGAGACCCAGTACTTC. Amino acid sequence: CASSGSGAETQYF.